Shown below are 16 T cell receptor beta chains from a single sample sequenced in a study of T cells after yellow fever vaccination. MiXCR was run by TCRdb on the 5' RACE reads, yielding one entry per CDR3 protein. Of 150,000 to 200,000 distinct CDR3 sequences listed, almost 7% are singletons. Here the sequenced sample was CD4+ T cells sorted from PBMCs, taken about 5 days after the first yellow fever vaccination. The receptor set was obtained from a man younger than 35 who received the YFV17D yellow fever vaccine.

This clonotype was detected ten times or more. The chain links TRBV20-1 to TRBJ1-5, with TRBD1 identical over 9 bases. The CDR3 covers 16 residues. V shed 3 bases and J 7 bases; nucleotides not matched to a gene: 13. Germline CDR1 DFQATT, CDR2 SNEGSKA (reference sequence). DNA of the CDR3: TGCAGTGCTAGGGGACCAACAGGGGGCCGGGGGCAGCCCCAGCATTTT. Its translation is CSARGPTGGRGQPQHF.

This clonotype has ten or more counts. The DNA of the CDR3 is TGTGCCAGCAGTGCGACTGCTGGAAACACCATATATTTT. Its translation is CASSATAGNTIYF. The V gene is TRBV12-3 or TRBV12-4, the J gene TRBJ1-3; no clear D gene. Trimming pared 5 bases from V and 2 bases from J, leaving 7 bases between. The length of the CDR3 is 13 residues.

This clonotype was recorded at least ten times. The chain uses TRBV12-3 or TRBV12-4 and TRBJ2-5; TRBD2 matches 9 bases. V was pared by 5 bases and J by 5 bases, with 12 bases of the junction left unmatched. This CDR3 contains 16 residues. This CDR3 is CASSPATSGSGETQYF. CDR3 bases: TGTGCCAGCAGTCCCGCGACTAGCGGTTCGGGGGAGACCCAGTACTTC.

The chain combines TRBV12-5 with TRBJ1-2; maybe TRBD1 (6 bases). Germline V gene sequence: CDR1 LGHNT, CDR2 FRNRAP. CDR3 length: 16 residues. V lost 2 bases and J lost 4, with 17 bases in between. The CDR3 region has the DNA TGTGCTAGTGGTTTGTCCACAGGGTTGGGAGGCTATGGCTACACCTTC. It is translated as CASGLSTGLGGYGYTF.

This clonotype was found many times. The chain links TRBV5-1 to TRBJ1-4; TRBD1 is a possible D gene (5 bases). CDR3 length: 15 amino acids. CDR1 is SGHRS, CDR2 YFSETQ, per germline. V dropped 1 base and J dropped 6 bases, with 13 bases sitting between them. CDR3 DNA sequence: TGCGCCAGCAGCTTGTCAGGGATGGTTGATGAAAAACTGTTTTTT. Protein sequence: CASSLSGMVDEKLFF.

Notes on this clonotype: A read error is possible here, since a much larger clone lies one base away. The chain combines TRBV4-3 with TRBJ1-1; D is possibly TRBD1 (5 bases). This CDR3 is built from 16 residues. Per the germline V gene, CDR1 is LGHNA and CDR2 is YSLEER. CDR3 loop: CDSSQEEGDRRTEAFF. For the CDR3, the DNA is TGCGACAGCAGCCAAGAGGAGGGAGACAGACGGACTGAAGCTTTCTTT.

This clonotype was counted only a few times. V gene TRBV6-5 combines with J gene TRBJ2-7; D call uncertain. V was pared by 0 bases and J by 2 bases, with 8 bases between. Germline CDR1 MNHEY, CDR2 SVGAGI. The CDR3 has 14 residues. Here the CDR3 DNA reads TGTGCCAGCAGTTACTCGAAGTGGACCTACGAGCAGTACTTC. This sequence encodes CASSYSKWTYEQYF.

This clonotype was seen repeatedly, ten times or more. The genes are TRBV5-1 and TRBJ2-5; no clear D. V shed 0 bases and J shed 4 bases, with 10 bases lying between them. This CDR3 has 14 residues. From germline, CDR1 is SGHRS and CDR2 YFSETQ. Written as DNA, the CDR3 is TGCGCCAGCAGCTTGGGGACGGTTGGAGAGACCCAGTACTTC. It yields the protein CASSLGTVGETQYF.

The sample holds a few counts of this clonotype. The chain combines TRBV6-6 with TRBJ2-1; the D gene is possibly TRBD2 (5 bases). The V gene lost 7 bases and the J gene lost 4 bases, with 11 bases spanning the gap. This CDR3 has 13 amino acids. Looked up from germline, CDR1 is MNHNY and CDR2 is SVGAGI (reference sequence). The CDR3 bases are TGTGCCAGCACGTACGGGAATTACAATGAGCAGTTCTTC. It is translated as CASTYGNYNEQFF.

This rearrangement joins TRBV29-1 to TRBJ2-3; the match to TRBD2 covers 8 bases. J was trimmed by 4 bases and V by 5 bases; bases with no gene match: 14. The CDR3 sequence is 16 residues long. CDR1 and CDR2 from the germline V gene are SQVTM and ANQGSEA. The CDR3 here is CSVSPASGGVADTQYF. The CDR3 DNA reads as TGCAGCGTTTCCCCTGCGAGCGGGGGTGTCGCAGATACGCAGTATTTT.

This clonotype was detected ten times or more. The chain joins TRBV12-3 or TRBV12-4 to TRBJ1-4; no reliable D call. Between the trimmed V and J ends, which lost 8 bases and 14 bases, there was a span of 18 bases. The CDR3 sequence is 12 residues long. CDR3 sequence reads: CASSLGQTTLFF. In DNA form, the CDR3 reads TGTGCCAGCTCTCTTGGGCAGACGACGCTGTTTTTT.

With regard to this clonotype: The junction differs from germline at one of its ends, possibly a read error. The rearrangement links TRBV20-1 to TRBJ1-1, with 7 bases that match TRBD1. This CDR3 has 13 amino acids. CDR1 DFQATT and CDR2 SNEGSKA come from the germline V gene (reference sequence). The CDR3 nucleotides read TGCAGTGCTAGTCGACAGGGCGACACTGAAGCTTACTTT. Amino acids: CSASRQGDTEAYF.

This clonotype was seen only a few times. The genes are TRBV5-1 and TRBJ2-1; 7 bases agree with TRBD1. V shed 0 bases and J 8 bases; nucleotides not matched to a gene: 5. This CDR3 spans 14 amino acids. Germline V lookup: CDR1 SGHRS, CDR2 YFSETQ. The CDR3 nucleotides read TGCGCCAGCAGCTTGGGAGTAGGGGGCGATGAGCAGTTCTTC. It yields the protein CASSLGVGGDEQFF.

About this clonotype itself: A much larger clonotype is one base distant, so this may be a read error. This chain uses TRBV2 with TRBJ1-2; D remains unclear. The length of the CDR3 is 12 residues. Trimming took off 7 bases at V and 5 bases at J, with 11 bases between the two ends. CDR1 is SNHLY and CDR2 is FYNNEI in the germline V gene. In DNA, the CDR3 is TGTGCCAGCAACGGAAAAGAATATGGCTACACCTTC. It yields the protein CASNGKEYGYTF. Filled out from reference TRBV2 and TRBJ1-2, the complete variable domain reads EPEVTQTPSHQVTQMGQEVILRCVPISNHLYFYWYRQILGQKVEFLVSFYNNEISEKSEIFDDQFSVERPDGSNFTLKIRSTKLEDSAMYFCASNGKEYGYTFGSGTRLTVV.

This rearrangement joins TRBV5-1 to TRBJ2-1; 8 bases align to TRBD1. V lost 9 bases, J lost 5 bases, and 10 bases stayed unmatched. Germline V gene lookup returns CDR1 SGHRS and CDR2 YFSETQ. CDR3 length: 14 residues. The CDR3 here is CATRGQGANNEQFF. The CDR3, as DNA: TGCGCCACCCGGGGCCAGGGGGCCAACAATGAGCAGTTCTTC.

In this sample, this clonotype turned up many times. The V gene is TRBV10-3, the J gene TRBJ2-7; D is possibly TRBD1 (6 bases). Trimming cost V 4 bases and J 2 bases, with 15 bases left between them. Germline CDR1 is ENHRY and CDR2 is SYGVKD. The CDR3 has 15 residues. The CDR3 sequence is CAISAQAGTTYEQYV. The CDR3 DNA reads TGTGCCATCAGTGCCCAAGCCGGGACAACCTACGAGCAGTACGTC.